This T cell receptor beta chain is from a study of OX40 agonist ivuxolimab in advanced cancers. Only in-frame clones appear in the TCRdb table, and some are missing; sequencing was by immunoSEQ multiplex PCR. The sample lists about 52,000 clones; over 80% were seen once. The study's findings and limits: On average, a greater number of expanded clones characterised CD8+ T cells relative to CD4+.

With regard to this clone: Its target is unknown.

Trimming shortened V by 2 bases and J by 1 base, and 6 bases separated the two germline ends. This CDR3 is 13 amino acids long. The V gene's germline CDR1 is LNHNV and CDR2 YYDKDF (reference sequence). The chain couples TRBV15 to TRBJ2-7; D gene unclear. Sample: CD4+ or CD8+ T cells sorted from blood, taken in a trial of the OX40 agonist ivuxolimab. The TCR was taken from an adult with an advanced solid tumor such as melanoma, head and neck, liver or kidney cancer. The CDR3 nucleotides read TGTGCCACCAGCAGATCCCATTCCTACGAGCAGTACTTC. Translation gives CATSRSHSYEQYF.